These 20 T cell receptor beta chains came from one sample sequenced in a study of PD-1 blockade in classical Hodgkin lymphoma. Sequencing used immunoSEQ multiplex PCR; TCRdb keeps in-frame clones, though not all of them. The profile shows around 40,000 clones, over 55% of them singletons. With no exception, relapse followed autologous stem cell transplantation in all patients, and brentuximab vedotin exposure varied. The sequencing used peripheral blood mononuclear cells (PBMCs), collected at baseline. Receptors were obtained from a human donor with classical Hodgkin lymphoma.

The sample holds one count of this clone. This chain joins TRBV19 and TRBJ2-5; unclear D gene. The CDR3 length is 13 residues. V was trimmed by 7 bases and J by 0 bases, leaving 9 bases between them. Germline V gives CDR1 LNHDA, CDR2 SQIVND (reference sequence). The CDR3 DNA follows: TGTGCCAGTAAGAGTGCAAACCAAGAGACCCAGTACTTC. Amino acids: CASKSANQETQYF.

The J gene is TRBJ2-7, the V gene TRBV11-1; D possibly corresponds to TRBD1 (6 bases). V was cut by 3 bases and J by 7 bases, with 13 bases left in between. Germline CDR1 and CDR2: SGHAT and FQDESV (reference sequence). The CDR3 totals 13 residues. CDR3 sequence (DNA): TGTGCCAGCAGCTTCTCTACAGGGAAGGAGCAGTACTTC. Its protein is CASSFSTGKEQYF.

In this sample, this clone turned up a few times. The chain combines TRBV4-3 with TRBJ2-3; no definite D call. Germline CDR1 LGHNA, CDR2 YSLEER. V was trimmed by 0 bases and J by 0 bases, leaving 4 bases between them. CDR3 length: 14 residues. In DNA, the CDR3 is TGCGCCAGCAGCCAAGAATGGAGCACAGATACGCAGTATTTT. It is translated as CASSQEWSTDTQYF.

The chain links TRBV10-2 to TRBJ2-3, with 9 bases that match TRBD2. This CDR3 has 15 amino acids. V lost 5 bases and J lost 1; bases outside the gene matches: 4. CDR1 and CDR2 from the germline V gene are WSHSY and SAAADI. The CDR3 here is CASSSTSGGTDTQYF. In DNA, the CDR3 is TGCGCCAGCAGTTCGACTAGCGGAGGCACAGATACGCAGTATTTT.

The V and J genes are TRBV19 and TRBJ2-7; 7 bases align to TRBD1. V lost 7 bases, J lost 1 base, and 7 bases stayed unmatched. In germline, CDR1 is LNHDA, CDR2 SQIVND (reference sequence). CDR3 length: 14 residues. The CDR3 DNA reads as TGTGCCAGTAAAGGGGGCGTGGGTTCCTACGAGCAGTACTTC. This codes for CASKGGVGSYEQYF. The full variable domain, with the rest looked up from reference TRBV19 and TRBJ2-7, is DGGITQSPKYLFRKEGQNVTLSCEQNLNHDAMYWYRQDPGQGLRLIYYSQIVNDFQKGDIAEGYSVSREKKESFPLTVTSAQKNPTAFYLCASKGGVGSYEQYFGPGTRLTVT.

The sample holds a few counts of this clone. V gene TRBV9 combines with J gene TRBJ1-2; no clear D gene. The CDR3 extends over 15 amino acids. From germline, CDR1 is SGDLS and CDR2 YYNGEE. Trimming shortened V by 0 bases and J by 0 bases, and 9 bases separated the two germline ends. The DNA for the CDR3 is TGTGCCAGCAGCGTAGCTACGACACCTAACTATGGCTACACCTTC. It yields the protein CASSVATTPNYGYTF. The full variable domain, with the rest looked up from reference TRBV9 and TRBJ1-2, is DSGVTQTPKHLITATGQRVTLRCSPRSGDLSVYWYQQSLDQGLQFLIQYYNGEERAKGNILERFSAQQFPDLHSELNLSSLELGDSALYFCASSVATTPNYGYTFGSGTRLTVV.

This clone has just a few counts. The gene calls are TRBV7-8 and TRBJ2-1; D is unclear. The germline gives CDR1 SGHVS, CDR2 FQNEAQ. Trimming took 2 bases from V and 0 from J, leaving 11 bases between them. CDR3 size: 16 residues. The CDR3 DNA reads TGTGCCAGCAGCTTATGGGTCGAGAGCTCCTACAATGAGCAGTTCTTC. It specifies CASSLWVESSYNEQFF.

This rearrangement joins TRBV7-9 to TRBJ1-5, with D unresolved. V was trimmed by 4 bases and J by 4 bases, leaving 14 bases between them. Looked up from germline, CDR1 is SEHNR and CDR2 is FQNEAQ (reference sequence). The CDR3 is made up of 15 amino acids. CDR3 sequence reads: CASSSGGLGNQPQHF. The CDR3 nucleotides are TGTGCCAGCAGCTCTGGAGGGCTGGGGAATCAGCCCCAGCATTTT.

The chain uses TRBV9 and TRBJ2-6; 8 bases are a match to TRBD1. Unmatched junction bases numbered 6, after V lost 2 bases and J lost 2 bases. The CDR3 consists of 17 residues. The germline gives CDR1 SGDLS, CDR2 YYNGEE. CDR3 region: CASSVTGTGTGANVLTF. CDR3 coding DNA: TGTGCCAGCAGCGTCACCGGGACAGGAACTGGGGCCAACGTCCTGACTTTC.

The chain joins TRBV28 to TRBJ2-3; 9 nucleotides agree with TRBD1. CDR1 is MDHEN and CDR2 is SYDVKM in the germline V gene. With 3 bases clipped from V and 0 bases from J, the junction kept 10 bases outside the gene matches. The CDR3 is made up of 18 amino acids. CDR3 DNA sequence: TGTGCCAGCAGTTTTACCCGGGGGACAGGGTGGAGCACAGATACGCAGTATTTT. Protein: CASSFTRGTGWSTDTQYF.

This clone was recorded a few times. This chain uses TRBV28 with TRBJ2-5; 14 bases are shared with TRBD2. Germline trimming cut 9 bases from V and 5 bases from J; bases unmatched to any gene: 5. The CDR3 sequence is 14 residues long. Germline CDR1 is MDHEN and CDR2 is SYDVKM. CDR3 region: CASVGLAGDETQYF. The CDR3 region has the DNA TGTGCCAGTGTGGGACTAGCGGGAGATGAGACCCAGTACTTC.

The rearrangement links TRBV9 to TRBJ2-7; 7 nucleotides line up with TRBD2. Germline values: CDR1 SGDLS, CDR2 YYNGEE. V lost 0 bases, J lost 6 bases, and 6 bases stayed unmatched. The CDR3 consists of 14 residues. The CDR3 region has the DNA TGTGCCAGCAGCGTAGGCGCGGGAGTCAGCGAGCAGTACTTC. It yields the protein CASSVGAGVSEQYF.

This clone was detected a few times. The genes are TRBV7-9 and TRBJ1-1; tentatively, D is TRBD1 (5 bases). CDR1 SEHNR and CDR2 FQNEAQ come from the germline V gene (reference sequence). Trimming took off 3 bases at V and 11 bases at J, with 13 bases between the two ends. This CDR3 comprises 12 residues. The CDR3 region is CASSFDLGRAFF. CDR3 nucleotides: TGTGCCAGCAGCTTCGATTTGGGGCGGGCTTTCTTT.

CDR3 sequence reads: CASRGQINTEAFF. The CDR3 DNA reads TGCGCCAGCAGGGGACAGATAAACACTGAAGCTTTCTTT. This rearrangement joins TRBV5-1 to TRBJ1-1; 7 bases agree with TRBD1. The germline CDR1 and CDR2 sequences are SGHRS and YFSETQ. The CDR3 extends over 13 amino acids. V lost 5 bases to trimming and J lost 2 bases; unmatched junction nucleotides: 3.

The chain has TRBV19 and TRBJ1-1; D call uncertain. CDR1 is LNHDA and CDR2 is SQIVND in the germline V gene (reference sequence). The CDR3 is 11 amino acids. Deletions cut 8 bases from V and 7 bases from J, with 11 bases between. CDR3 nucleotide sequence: TGTGCCAGTCATTTGGGAGTTGAAGCTTTCTTT. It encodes CASHLGVEAFF. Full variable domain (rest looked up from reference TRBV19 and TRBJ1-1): DGGITQSPKYLFRKEGQNVTLSCEQNLNHDAMYWYRQDPGQGLRLIYYSQIVNDFQKGDIAEGYSVSREKKESFPLTVTSAQKNPTAFYLCASHLGVEAFFGQGTRLTVV.

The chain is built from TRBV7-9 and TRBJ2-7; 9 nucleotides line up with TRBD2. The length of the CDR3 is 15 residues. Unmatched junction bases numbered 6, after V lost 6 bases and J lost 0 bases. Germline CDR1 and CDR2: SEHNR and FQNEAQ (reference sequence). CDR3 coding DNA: TGTGCCAGCAGGGGAGCGGGGGGCCTCTCCTACGAGCAGTACTTC. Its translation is CASRGAGGLSYEQYF.

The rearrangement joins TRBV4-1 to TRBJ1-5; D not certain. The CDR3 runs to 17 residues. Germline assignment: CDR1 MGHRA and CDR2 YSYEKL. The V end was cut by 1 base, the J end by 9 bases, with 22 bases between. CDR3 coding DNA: TGCGCCAGCAGCCAAGCTGACATGGGGATGTTGAGATGGCCCCAGCATTTT. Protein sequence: CASSQADMGMLRWPQHF.

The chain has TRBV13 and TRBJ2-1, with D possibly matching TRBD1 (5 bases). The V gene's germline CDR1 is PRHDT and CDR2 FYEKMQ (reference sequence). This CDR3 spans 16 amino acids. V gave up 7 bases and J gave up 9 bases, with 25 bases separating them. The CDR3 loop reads CASIKKGQILPSEQFF. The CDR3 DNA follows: TGTGCCAGCATAAAGAAGGGGCAAATCCTTCCATCTGAGCAGTTCTTC.

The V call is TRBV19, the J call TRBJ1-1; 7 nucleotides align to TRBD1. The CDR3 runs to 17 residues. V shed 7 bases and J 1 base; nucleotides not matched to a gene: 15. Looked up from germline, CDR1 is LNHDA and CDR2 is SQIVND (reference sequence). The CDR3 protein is CASNPTGLGYRNTEAFF. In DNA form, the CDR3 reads TGTGCCAGTAACCCGACAGGGCTGGGGTATAGGAACACTGAAGCTTTCTTT.

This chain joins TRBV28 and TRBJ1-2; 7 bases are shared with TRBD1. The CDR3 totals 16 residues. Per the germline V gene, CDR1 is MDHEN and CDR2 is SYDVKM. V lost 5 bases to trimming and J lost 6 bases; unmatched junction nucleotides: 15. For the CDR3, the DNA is TGTGCCAGCAGTGGAGGGGGCAGTAGTGTTAAGGATGGCTACACCTTC. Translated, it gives CASSGGGSSVKDGYTF.